Listed here are 21 T cell receptor beta chains from one sample, sequenced in a study of CD8 T cells in Susac syndrome. Reverse transcription of about 0.45 to 1 ug RNA was performed with random hexamers. TCRdb re-called the immunoSEQ multiplex PCR reads with MiXCR, one entry per CDR3 protein. The repertoire includes 120,000 or so distinct CDR3 sequences, about 93% of them detected once, and approximately 0.2% sits in the top ten. The sequenced material came from CD8+ T cells from PBMCs. Receptors were obtained from a human donor with Susac syndrome.

This chain connects TRBV6-1 to TRBJ1-1; 11 bases align to TRBD1. With V trimmed by 4 bases and J by 1 base, 14 bases remained unmatched. This CDR3 is 19 amino acids long. Germline values: CDR1 MNHNS, CDR2 SASEGT. The CDR3 nucleotides are TGTGCCAGCAGTGCATACGGACAGGGGGCGATTCTGGGGAACACTGAAGCTTTCTTT. Residues: CASSAYGQGAILGNTEAFF.

V usage is TRBV5-6 and J usage is TRBJ1-5; D gene uncertain. V gave up 0 bases and J gave up 5 bases, with 12 bases separating them. The CDR3 consists of 15 residues. Germline CDR1 reads SGHDT; CDR2 reads YYEEEE. CDR3 amino acids: CASSLGGSPYQPQHF. CDR3 DNA sequence: TGTGCCAGCAGCTTGGGTGGCAGTCCCTATCAGCCCCAGCATTTT.

CDR3 bases: TGTGCCAGCCTTAACGAGAGGAACTATGGCTACACCTTC. Residues: CASLNERNYGYTF. The chain links TRBV7-2 to TRBJ1-2; D is unclear. CDR1 is SGHTA, CDR2 FQGNSA, per germline. The CDR3 has 13 amino acids. The V and J ends lost 8 bases and 2 bases respectively, with 12 bases between them.

The gene calls are TRBV12-5 and TRBJ2-7; 7 bases line up with TRBD1. The J segment lost 1 base and the V segment lost 4 bases, leaving 4 bases of the junction unmatched. The length of the CDR3 is 14 residues. Germline CDR1 LGHNT, CDR2 FRNRAP. The CDR3 nucleotides are TGTGCTAGTGGTTGGGGACAGTCTTCCTACGAGCAGTACTTC. Amino acids: CASGWGQSSYEQYF.

The chain recombines TRBV12-3 or TRBV12-4 with TRBJ2-1; D may be TRBD1 or TRBD2 (5 bases each). Trimming cost V 10 bases and J 6 bases, with 22 bases left between them. CDR3 length: 15 residues. The CDR3 DNA is TGTGCCACCGTTTTCGGGGCTCCCCGGCCCAATGAGCAGTTCTTC. Translating it yields CATVFGAPRPNEQFF.

This clonotype occurred once. V usage is TRBV4-2 and J usage is TRBJ2-7; 9 nucleotides agree with TRBD2. Germline V CDR1 and CDR2: LGHNA, YNFKEQ. V was clipped by 1 base and J by 3 bases; unmatched bases: 1. The CDR3 length is 14 residues. The CDR3 DNA reads as TGTGCCAGCAGCCAAGCAGCGGGGGGCTACGAGCAGTACTTC. Protein product: CASSQAAGGYEQYF.

The chain uses TRBV11-2 and TRBJ1-4; D perhaps matches TRBD1 (6 bases). V lost 9 bases, J lost 7 bases, and 15 bases lay in between. Germline V lookup: CDR1 SGHAT, CDR2 FQNNGV. CDR3 length: 13 amino acids. The CDR3 coding sequence is TGTGCCAGTAACAGGGACGTCGGTGAAAAACTGTTTTTT. It specifies CASNRDVGEKLFF.

J is TRBJ1-1 and V is TRBV30, with D hard to call. This CDR3 is 12 amino acids long. Germline CDR1 is GTSNPN and CDR2 is SVGIG (reference sequence). The V gene lost 2 bases and the J gene lost 7 bases, with 11 bases spanning the gap. The CDR3 loop reads CAWSHTAFEAFF. The CDR3 DNA follows: TGTGCCTGGAGTCATACAGCGTTTGAAGCTTTCTTT.

The gene calls are TRBV30 and TRBJ1-5; TRBD1 might be the D (5 bases). Trimming took 4 bases from V and 1 from J, leaving 8 bases between them. The CDR3 loop spans 13 amino acids. Germline lookup yields CDR1 GTSNPN and CDR2 SVGIG (reference sequence). The CDR3 reads CAWNPGSNQPQHF. DNA of the CDR3: TGTGCCTGGAACCCAGGGAGCAATCAGCCCCAGCATTTT. The complete variable domain, with remaining parts taken from reference TRBV30 and TRBJ1-5, reads SQTIHQWPATLVQPVGSPLSLECTVEGTSNPNLYWYRQAAGRGLQLLFYSVGIGQISSEVPQNLSASRPQDRQFILSSKKLLLSDSGFYLCAWNPGSNQPQHFGDGTRLSIL.

This chain joins TRBV5-1 and TRBJ2-7; perhaps TRBD1 as D (6 bases). V gave up 4 bases and J gave up 8 bases, with 13 bases separating them. Per germline, CDR1 SGHRS and CDR2 YFSETQ. CDR3 length: 12 residues. CDR3 DNA sequence: TGCGCCAGCAGCAGGGACACAGATCAGCAGTACTTC. It codes for CASSRDTDQQYF.

V and J are TRBV12-3 or TRBV12-4 and TRBJ2-3, with a possible D match to TRBD2 (6 bases). The germline V and J ends were trimmed by 4 bases and 8 bases, with 13 bases remaining between them. The CDR3 covers 13 residues. This CDR3 is CASSSSPGLTQYF. CDR3 bases: TGTGCCAGCAGTTCATCACCGGGACTTACGCAGTATTTT.

The DNA of the CDR3 is TGTGCCAGCAGCTTACGGACGGGGACAGGCCGACTTCAAAGGGCCAACGTCCTGACTTTC. This translates into CASSLRTGTGRLQRANVLTF. V and J are TRBV11-1 and TRBJ2-6; 8 bases are shared with TRBD1. The ends lost 2 bases at V and 5 bases at J; junction bases unmatched: 17. The CDR3 sequence is 20 residues long. Germline V gene sequence: CDR1 SGHAT, CDR2 FQDESV (reference sequence).

The V gene is TRBV11-2, the J gene TRBJ2-1; a weak D match, TRBD1 (5 bases). The CDR3 is made up of 12 amino acids. V lost 2 bases and J lost 15, with 14 bases in between. CDR1 is SGHAT and CDR2 is FQNNGV in the germline V gene. CDR3 sequence (DNA): TGTGCCAGCAGCTTATACAGGTCCTCTCTGTTCTTC. Its translation: CASSLYRSSLFF.

This chain joins TRBV15 and TRBJ1-5; D not certain. The CDR3 sequence is 12 residues long. Between the trimmed V and J ends, which lost 0 bases and 8 bases, there was a span of 5 bases. Germline V CDR1 and CDR2: LNHNV, YYDKDF (reference sequence). The CDR3 spells CATSRDMEPQHF. The DNA of the CDR3 is TGTGCCACCAGCAGAGATATGGAGCCCCAGCATTTT.

In DNA form, the CDR3 reads TGTGCCAGCAGTGACTCTTCAGGGGGCTCAGGTGGCTACACCTTC. Its translation: CASSDSSGGSGGYTF. This chain uses TRBV6-4 with TRBJ1-2; 8 nucleotides match TRBD1. The CDR3 is 15 residues long. The germline CDR1 and CDR2 sequences are MRHNA and SNTAGT. The junction had 7 bases not matched to a gene; V was cut back by 0 bases and J by 7 bases.

The rearrangement joins TRBV15 to TRBJ2-6; D is unclear. Germline V CDR1 and CDR2: LNHNV, YYDKDF (reference sequence). The CDR3 consists of 16 residues. Trimming pared 0 bases from V and 4 bases from J, leaving 10 bases between. The CDR3 nucleotides read TGTGCCACCAGCAGAGACTCCGAAAGCGGGGCCAACGTCCTGACTTTC. Amino acid sequence: CATSRDSESGANVLTF. Variable domain in full (rest from reference TRBV15 and TRBJ2-6): DAMVIQNPRYQVTQFGKPVTLSCSQTLNHNVMYWYQQKSSQAPKLLFHYYDKDFNNEADTPDNFQSRRPNTSFCFLDIRSPGLGDTAMYLCATSRDSESGANVLTFGAGSRLTVL.

This clonotype was counted once. This chain connects TRBV7-9 to TRBJ2-5; D ambiguous. V lost 6 bases and J lost 5, with 10 bases in between. Per the germline V gene, CDR1 is SEHNR and CDR2 is FQNEAQ (reference sequence). This CDR3 region has 12 residues. The CDR3 spells CASRAAGETQYF. In nucleotides, the CDR3 is TGTGCCAGCAGGGCTGCTGGGGAGACCCAGTACTTC.

The genes are TRBV29-1 and TRBJ2-3; the D gene is possibly TRBD2 (5 bases). The CDR3 is made up of 15 amino acids. V was clipped by 1 base and J by 2 bases, with 13 bases between them. Germline values: CDR1 SQVTM, CDR2 ANQGSEA. The CDR3 bases are TGCAGCGTTGAAGGGGCGGGTGCACCCACAGATACGCAGTATTTT. Translation: CSVEGAGAPTDTQYF.

V is TRBV7-9 and J is TRBJ2-3; 7 bases fit TRBD2. The CDR3 covers 15 residues. Germline V gene sequence: CDR1 SEHNR, CDR2 FQNEAQ (reference sequence). The V segment lost 5 bases and the J segment 3 bases; nucleotides outside the gene matches: 8. The CDR3 region has the DNA TGTGCCAGCAGCGTTAGCGGGCAACCGACAGATACGCAGTATTTT. This codes for CASSVSGQPTDTQYF.

The rearrangement joins TRBV12-3 or TRBV12-4 to TRBJ2-7; 8 bases are a match to TRBD2. The CDR3 contains 14 residues. V lost 5 bases, J lost 3 bases, and 6 bases stayed unmatched. CDR3 region: CASSPPGTSYEQYF. CDR3 DNA sequence: TGTGCCAGCAGTCCGCCCGGGACTAGCTACGAGCAGTACTTC.

The V and J genes are TRBV7-2 and TRBJ2-7; a weak D match, TRBD2 (5 bases). With 0 bases removed from V and 2 bases from J, the gap between germline ends came to 8 bases. Germline V gene data show CDR1 as SGHTA and CDR2 as FQGNSA. The CDR3 sequence is 14 residues long. The CDR3 loop is CASSLADGTYEQYF. CDR3 sequence (DNA): TGTGCCAGCAGCTTAGCGGACGGGACCTACGAGCAGTACTTC.